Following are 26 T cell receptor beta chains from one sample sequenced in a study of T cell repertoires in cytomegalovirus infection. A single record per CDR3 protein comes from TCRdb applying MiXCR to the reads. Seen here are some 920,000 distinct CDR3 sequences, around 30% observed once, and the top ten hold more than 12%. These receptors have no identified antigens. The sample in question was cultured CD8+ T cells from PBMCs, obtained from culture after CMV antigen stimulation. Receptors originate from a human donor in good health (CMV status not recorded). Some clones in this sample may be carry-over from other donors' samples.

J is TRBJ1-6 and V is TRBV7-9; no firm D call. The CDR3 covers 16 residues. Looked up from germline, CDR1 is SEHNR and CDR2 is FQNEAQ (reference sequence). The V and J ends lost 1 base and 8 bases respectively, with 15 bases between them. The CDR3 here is CASSLEVLRADSPLHF. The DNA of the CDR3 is TGTGCCAGCAGCTTAGAGGTGCTACGCGCTGATTCACCCCTCCACTTT.

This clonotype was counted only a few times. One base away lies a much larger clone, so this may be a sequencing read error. Here the CDR3 DNA reads TGTGCCAGCAGCCAAGGGGACGAGCAGTACGTC. It codes for CASSQGDEQYV. The V gene is TRBV7-9, the J gene TRBJ2-7, with a tentative D call TRBD1 (5 bases). The V and J ends lost 5 bases and 5 bases respectively, with 7 bases between them. The germline V gene has CDR1 SEHNR and CDR2 FQNEAQ (reference sequence). CDR3 length: 11 residues.

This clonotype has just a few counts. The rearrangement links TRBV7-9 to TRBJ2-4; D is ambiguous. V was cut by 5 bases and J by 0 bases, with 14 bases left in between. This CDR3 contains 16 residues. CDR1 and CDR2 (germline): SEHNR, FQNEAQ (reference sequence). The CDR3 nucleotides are TGTGCCAGCAGCCCAGGTCTAAACATAGCCAAAAACATTCAGTACTTC. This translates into CASSPGLNIAKNIQYF. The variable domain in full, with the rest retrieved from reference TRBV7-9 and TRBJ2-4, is DTGVSQNPRHKITKRGQNVTFRCDPISEHNRLYWYRQTLGQGPEFLTYFQNEAQLEKSRLLSDRFSAERPKGSFSTLEIQRTEQGDSAMYLCASSPGLNIAKNIQYFGAGTRLSVL.

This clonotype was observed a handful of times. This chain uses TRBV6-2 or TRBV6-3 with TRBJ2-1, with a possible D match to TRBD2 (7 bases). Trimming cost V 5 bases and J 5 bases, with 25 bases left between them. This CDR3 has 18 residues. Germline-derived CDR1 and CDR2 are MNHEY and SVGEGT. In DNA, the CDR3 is TGTGCCAGCAGTCGGGATAACGGGGGGCCCCAATTAGACAATGAGCAGTTCTTC. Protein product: CASSRDNGGPQLDNEQFF.

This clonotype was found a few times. The CDR3 DNA sequence: TGTGCCAGCAGTTTATGGCGCAGGGGTATAACCGGGGAGCTGTTTTTT. Its translation: CASSLWRRGITGELFF. The chain is built from TRBV27 and TRBJ2-2; TRBD1 might be the D (6 bases). Germline CDR1 MNHEY, CDR2 SMNVEV (reference sequence). V was shortened by 1 base and J by 5 bases, with 14 bases between the two germline ends. This CDR3 spans 16 amino acids.

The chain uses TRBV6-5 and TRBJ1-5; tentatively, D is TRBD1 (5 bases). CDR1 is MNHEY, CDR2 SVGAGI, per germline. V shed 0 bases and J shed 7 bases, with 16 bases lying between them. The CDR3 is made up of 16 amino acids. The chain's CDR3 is CASSYSKAGRDQPQHF. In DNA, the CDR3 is TGTGCCAGCAGTTACTCGAAGGCAGGGCGGGACCAGCCCCAGCATTTT.

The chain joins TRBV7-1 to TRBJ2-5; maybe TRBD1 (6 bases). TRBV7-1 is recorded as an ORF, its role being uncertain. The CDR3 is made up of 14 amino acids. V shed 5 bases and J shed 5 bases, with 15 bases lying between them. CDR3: CASSTRQAAETQYF. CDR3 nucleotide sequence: TGTGCCAGCAGCACTCGACAGGCCGCGGAGACCCAGTACTTC.

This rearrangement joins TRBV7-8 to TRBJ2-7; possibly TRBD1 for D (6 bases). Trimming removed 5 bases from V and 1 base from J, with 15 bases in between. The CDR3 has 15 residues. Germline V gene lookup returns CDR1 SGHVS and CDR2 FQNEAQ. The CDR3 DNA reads TGTGCCAGCAGCCCCATACATGGACAGTCCTACGAGCAGTACTTC. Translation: CASSPIHGQSYEQYF.

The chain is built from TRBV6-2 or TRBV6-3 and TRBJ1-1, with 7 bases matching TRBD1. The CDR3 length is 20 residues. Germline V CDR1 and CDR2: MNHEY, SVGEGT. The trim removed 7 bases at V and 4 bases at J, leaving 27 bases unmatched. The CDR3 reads CASNPSNQNLRGVSATEAFF. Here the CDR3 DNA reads TGTGCCAGCAACCCCAGTAACCAGAACCTCAGGGGGGTAAGCGCCACTGAAGCTTTCTTT.

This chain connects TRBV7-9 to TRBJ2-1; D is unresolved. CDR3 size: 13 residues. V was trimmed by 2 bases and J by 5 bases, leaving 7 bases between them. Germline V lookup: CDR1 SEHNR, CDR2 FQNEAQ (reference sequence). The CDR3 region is CASSLYYDNEQFF. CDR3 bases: TGTGCCAGCAGCTTATACTATGACAATGAGCAGTTCTTC.

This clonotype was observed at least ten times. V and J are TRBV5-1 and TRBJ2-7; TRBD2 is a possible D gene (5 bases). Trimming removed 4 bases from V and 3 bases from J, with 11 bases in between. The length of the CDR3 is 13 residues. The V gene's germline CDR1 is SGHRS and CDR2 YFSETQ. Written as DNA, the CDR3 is TGCGCCAGCAGCCCCGGGGTGTACTACGAGCAGTACTTC. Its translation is CASSPGVYYEQYF.

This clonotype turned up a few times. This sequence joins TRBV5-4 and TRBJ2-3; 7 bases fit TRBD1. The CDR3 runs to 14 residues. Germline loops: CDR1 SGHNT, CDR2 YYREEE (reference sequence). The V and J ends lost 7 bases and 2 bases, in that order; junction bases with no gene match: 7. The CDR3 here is CASAGTDFTDTQYF. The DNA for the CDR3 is TGTGCCAGCGCCGGGACAGATTTCACAGATACGCAGTATTTT.

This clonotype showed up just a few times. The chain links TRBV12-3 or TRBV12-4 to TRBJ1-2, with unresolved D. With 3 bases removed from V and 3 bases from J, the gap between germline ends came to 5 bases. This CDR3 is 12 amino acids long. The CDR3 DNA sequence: TGTGCCAGCAGTTTTGGCTACTATGGCTACACCTTC. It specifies CASSFGYYGYTF.

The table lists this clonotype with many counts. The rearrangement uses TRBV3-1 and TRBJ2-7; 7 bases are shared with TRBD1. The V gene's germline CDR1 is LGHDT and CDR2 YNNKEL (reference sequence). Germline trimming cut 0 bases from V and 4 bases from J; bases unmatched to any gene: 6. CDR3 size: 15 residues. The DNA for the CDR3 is TGTGCCAGCAGCCAAGAGGACAGGTACTCTTACGAGCAGTACTTC. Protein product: CASSQEDRYSYEQYF.

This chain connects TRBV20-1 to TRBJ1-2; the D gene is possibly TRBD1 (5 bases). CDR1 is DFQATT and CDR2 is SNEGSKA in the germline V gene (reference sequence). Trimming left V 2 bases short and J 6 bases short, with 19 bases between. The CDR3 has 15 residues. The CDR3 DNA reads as TGCAGTGCTAGACCTGACGGGGGTGACTATGATGGCTACACCTTC. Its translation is CSARPDGGDYDGYTF.

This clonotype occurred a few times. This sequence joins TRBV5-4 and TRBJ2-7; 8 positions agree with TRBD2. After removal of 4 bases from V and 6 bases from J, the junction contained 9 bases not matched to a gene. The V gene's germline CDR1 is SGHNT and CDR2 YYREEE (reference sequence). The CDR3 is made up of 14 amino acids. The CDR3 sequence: CASSPRGGVTEQYF. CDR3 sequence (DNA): TGTGCCAGCAGCCCCCGGGGGGGGGTGACCGAGCAGTACTTC. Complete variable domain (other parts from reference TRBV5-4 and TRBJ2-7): ETGVTQSPTHLIKTRGQQVTLRCSSQSGHNTVSWYQQALGQGPQFIFQYYREEENGRGNFPPRFSGLQFPNYSSELNVNALELDDSALYLCASSPRGGVTEQYFGPGTRLTVT.

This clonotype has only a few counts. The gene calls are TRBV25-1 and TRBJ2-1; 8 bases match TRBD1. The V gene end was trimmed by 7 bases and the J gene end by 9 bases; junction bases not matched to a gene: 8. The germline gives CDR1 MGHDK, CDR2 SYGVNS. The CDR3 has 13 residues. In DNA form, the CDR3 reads TGTGCCAGCAAGGACAGGGAAGGTATTGAGCAGTTCTTC. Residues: CASKDREGIEQFF. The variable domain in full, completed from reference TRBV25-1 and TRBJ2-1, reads EADIYQTPRYLVIGTGKKITLECSQTMGHDKMYWYQQDPGMELHLIHYSYGVNSTEKGDLSSESTVSRIRTEHFPLTLESARPSHTSQYLCASKDREGIEQFFGPGTRLTVL.

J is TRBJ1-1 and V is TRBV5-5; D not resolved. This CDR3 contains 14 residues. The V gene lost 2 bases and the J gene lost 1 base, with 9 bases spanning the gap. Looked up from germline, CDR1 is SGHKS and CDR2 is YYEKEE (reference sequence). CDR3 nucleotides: TGTGCCAGCAGCTTAACACCCTGGAACACTGAAGCTTTCTTT. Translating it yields CASSLTPWNTEAFF.

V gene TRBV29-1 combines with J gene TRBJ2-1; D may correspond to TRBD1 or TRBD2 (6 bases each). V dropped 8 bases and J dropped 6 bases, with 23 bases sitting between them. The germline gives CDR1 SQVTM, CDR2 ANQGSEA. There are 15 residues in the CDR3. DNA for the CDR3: TGCAGCACTCCCTCATGGGGGGCTGAGGGCAATGAGCAGTTCTTC. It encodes CSTPSWGAEGNEQFF.

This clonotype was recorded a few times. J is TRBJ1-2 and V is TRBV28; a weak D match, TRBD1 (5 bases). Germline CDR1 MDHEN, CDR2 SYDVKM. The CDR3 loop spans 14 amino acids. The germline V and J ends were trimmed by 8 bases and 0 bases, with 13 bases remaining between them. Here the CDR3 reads CASRRRQTNYGYTF. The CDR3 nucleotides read TGTGCCAGCCGCCGGCGACAGACTAACTATGGCTACACCTTC.

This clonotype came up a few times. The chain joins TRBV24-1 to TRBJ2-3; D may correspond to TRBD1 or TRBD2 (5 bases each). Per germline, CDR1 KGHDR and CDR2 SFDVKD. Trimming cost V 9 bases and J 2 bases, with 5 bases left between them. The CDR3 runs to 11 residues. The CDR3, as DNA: TGTGCCACCGGGACCACAGATACGCAGTATTTT. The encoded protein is CATGTTDTQYF.

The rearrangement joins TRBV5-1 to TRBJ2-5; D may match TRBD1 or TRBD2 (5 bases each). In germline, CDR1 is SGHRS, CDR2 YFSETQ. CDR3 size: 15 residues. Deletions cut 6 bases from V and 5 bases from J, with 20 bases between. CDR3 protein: CASTPRDRPVETQYF. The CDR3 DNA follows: TGCGCCAGCACCCCCCGGGACCGGCCAGTGGAGACCCAGTACTTC.

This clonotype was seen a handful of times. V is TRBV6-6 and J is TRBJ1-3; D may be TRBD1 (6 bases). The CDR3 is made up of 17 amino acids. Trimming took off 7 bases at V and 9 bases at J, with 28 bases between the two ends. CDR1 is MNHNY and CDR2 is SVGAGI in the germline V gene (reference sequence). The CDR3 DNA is TGTGCCAGCATTCTTTCTACCGGGACACCTGATCATGGCACCATATATTTT. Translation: CASILSTGTPDHGTIYF.

CDR3 DNA: TGTGCCACCAGCATTGGCCCCGAAGAAAATCAGCCCCAGCATTTT. Amino acid sequence: CATSIGPEENQPQHF. The chain links TRBV15 to TRBJ1-5; D is uncertain. The germline CDR1 and CDR2 sequences are LNHNV and YYDKDF (reference sequence). The V and J ends lost 4 bases and 4 bases respectively, with 14 bases between them. The CDR3 contains 15 residues.

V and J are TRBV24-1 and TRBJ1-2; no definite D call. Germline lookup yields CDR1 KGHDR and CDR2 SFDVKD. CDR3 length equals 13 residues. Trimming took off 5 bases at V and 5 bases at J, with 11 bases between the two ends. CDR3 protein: CATSGGLIYGYTF. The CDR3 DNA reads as TGTGCCACCAGTGGGGGTCTAATATATGGCTACACCTTC.

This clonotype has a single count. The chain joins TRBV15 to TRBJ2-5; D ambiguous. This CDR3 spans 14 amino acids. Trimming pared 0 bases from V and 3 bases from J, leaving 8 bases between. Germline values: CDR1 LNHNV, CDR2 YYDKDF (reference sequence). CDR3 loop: CATSRDQPKETQYF. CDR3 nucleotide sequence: TGTGCCACCAGCAGAGATCAGCCCAAAGAGACCCAGTACTTC.